This T cell receptor beta chain was sequenced in a study of T cells in Graves' hyperthyroidism and ophthalmopathy. RNA transcripts yielded amplified TCR beta CDR3 regions. The HTBI set primed first-round TCR CDR3 RT-PCR. TCRdb analysed the multiplex PCR reads with MiXCR anew, one entry per CDR3 protein. The data contain about 300,000 distinct CDR3 sequences, about 13% of them singletons. Germline CDR1 GTSNPN, CDR2 SVGIG (reference sequence). The CDR3 has 12 amino acids. V was clipped by 0 bases and J by 9 bases, with 6 bases between them. The receptor was derived from a woman aged 35 to 49 with Graves' hyperthyroidism. Source material: blood. The chain combines TRBV30 with TRBJ1-6, with no clear D. CDR3 amino acids: CAWSVRLSPLHF. The CDR3 region has the DNA TGTGCCTGGAGTGTGCGGCTTTCACCCCTCCACTTT.